The sequence of this T cell receptor beta chain was determined in a study of beta chain features in type 1 diabetes. Overall study context: The patients were much like the healthy donors in age, gender and cell yields.

cDNA synthesis used the whole RNA isolate, giving expressed TCRB sequences. The repertoire was sequenced with immunoSEQ multiplex PCR; TCRdb's copy has only in-frame clones and lacks some. The sample has over 500,000 clones, 15% to 17% seen once. The study's findings and limits: VDJ junctions sequenced from type 1 diabetes patients showed fewer insertions and more deletions. Sequencing from cDNA could over-represent high-TCR-expressing cells.

In its sample, this clone was seen a few times. Its antigen is currently unknown. The same CDR3 can be traced to other DNA sequences in this sample. A CD45RO/CCR7/CD25/CD127/CD95/CD27 panel sorted naive, central memory, regulatory and stem cell-like memory CD4+ cells. Germline CDR1 reads SGHTA; CDR2 reads FQGNSA. The CDR3 runs 12 residues. The V and J ends lost 5 bases and 0 bases respectively, with 5 bases between them. Sequencing was performed on naive CD4+ T cells from blood. The clonotype comes from a man between 18 and 35 years old in good health. The chain uses TRBV7-2 and TRBJ2-7; D is ambiguous. CDR3 loop: CASSLSSYEQYF. DNA for the CDR3: TGTGCCAGCAGCCTGAGCTCCTACGAGCAGTACTTC.